Each of the 22 T cell receptor beta chains below was sequenced from the same sample in a study of shared clonotypes between healthy human individuals. Sequencing used immunoSEQ multiplex PCR; TCRdb keeps in-frame clones, though not all of them. The sample shows a few hundred thousand clones, about 96% of them seen only once. The sample taken for sequencing was naive CD4+ T cells sorted from blood. Subset in this sample: CD45RA+ positively selected. The receptors here all came from a woman younger than 45 in good health.

The chain is built from TRBV20-1 and TRBJ2-7, with 7 nucleotides matching TRBD2. There are 11 residues in the CDR3. Unmatched junction bases numbered 5, after V lost 6 bases and J lost 6 bases. The germline gives CDR1 DFQATT, CDR2 SNEGSKA (reference sequence). The CDR3 sequence is CSALTSVEQYF. The DNA for the CDR3 is TGCAGTGCGCTAACTAGCGTCGAGCAGTACTTC.

The chain carries TRBV5-1 and TRBJ2-1; D is uncertain. Germline CDR1 and CDR2: SGHRS and YFSETQ. The CDR3 is 15 amino acids. The ends were cut back, 4 bases at V and 0 bases at J, with 11 bases in the middle. CDR3 in amino acids: CASSLDANSYNEQFF. DNA of the CDR3: TGCGCCAGCAGCCTGGACGCCAACTCCTACAATGAGCAGTTCTTC.

This chain connects TRBV4-1 to TRBJ2-3; TRBD2 is a possible D gene (6 bases). CDR1 and CDR2 from the germline V gene are MGHRA and YSYEKL. The CDR3 consists of 16 residues. Trimming stripped 2 bases from V and 4 bases from J, with 16 bases between. This CDR3 is CASSQPGGDWPDTQYF. The CDR3 region has the DNA TGCGCCAGCAGCCAACCTGGCGGGGATTGGCCAGATACGCAGTATTTT.

The chain recombines TRBV5-1 with TRBJ2-7, with D perhaps TRBD1 (6 bases). Looked up from germline, CDR1 is SGHRS and CDR2 is YFSETQ. This CDR3 has 15 amino acids. V was cut by 0 bases and J by 7 bases, with 17 bases left in between. CDR3 region: CASSLATGSPREQYF. CDR3 in DNA: TGCGCCAGCAGCTTGGCGACAGGCAGCCCGAGGGAGCAGTACTTC.

The sample holds one count of this clone. The V and J genes are TRBV5-1 and TRBJ2-5; no firm D call. Near its end, the DNA agrees better with TRBJ2-7, so the J call may be wrong. Germline V gene sequence: CDR1 SGHRS, CDR2 YFSETQ. The CDR3 runs 12 residues. CDR3 residues: CASSLSPYEQYF. In DNA form, the CDR3 reads TGCGCCAGCAGCTTGTCCCCCTACGAGCAGTACTTC.

This sequence joins TRBV6-6 and TRBJ2-2, with a possible D match to TRBD1 (5 bases). V gave up 4 bases and J gave up 5 bases, with 17 bases separating them. The CDR3 loop spans 16 amino acids. The germline V gene has CDR1 MNHNY and CDR2 SVGAGI (reference sequence). In DNA form, the CDR3 reads TGTGCCAGCAGTTTTTACCAGGGCGGTGGAACCGGGGAGCTGTTTTTT. It translates to CASSFYQGGGTGELFF.

The V call is TRBV6-1, the J call TRBJ2-7, with D perhaps matching TRBD1 or TRBD2 (5 bases each). V lost 7 bases, J lost 3 bases, and 10 bases lay in between. From germline, CDR1 is MNHNS and CDR2 SASEGT. This CDR3 spans 12 amino acids. CDR3 DNA: TGTGCCAGCACGGGGCAGCTCTACGAGCAGTACTTC. It codes for CASTGQLYEQYF.

The rearrangement joins TRBV20-1 to TRBJ2-3; no clear D gene. In germline, CDR1 is DFQATT, CDR2 SNEGSKA (reference sequence). The CDR3 runs to 11 residues. V was trimmed by 4 bases and J by 9 bases, leaving 11 bases between them. DNA of the CDR3: TGCAGTGCTAAGATTGGCAGCACGCAGTATTTT. It codes for CSAKIGSTQYF.

The chain employs TRBV28 and TRBJ1-1; D is perhaps TRBD1 (5 bases). CDR3 size: 17 residues. The germline V and J ends were trimmed by 4 bases and 4 bases, with 22 bases remaining between them. From germline, CDR1 is MDHEN and CDR2 SYDVKM. Here the CDR3 reads CASSYPPFGGRRTEAFF. Here the CDR3 DNA reads TGTGCCAGCAGTTACCCCCCGTTCGGGGGTCGCCGCACTGAAGCTTTCTTT.

This chain joins TRBV27 and TRBJ1-4, with a tentative D call TRBD1 (5 bases). In germline, CDR1 is MNHEY, CDR2 SMNVEV (reference sequence). CDR3 length: 18 residues. Trimming pared 5 bases from V and 4 bases from J, leaving 23 bases between. In DNA, the CDR3 is TGTGCCAGCAGTCTGGGGGATGATTGGGCGGCCCGTAATGAAAAACTGTTTTTT. Protein: CASSLGDDWAARNEKLFF.

The V gene is TRBV4-1, the J gene TRBJ2-1, with D possibly TRBD2 on 6 matching bases. The germline CDR1 and CDR2 sequences are MGHRA and YSYEKL. CDR3 length equals 16 residues. Trimming pared 0 bases from V and 7 bases from J, leaving 16 bases between. CDR3 loop: CASSQDTGSTINEQFF. CDR3 DNA sequence: TGCGCCAGCAGCCAAGATACCGGGAGTACAATAAATGAGCAGTTCTTC.

CDR3 nucleotides: TGTGCCAGCAGCGTAGGATGGGGGGAGTCACCTACCGGGGAGCTGTTTTTT. Protein sequence: CASSVGWGESPTGELFF. V and J are TRBV9 and TRBJ2-2, with D perhaps TRBD2 (6 bases). Germline V gene lookup returns CDR1 SGDLS and CDR2 YYNGEE. The CDR3 is 17 residues long. Trimming shortened V by 0 bases and J by 5 bases, and 17 bases separated the two germline ends.

The chain employs TRBV29-1 and TRBJ2-5; TRBD2 might be the D (6 bases). Germline CDR1 reads SQVTM; CDR2 reads ANQGSEA. The CDR3 sequence is 15 residues long. V lost 7 bases and J 4 bases, leaving 22 bases between the germline ends. This chain's CDR3 is CSARPAGTRGETQYF. The CDR3 region has the DNA TGCAGCGCCCGCCCCGCAGGGACTCGAGGAGAGACCCAGTACTTC.

The genes are TRBV30 and TRBJ1-3; no definite D call. The CDR3 sequence is 13 residues long. CDR1 is GTSNPN, CDR2 SVGIG, per germline (reference sequence). V lost 5 bases to trimming and J lost 0 bases, with 8 bases between them. The CDR3, as DNA: TGTGCCTGGCAACTGATCTCTGGAAACACCATATATTTT. Protein sequence: CAWQLISGNTIYF.

The chain is built from TRBV6-6 and TRBJ2-1, with D unclear. This CDR3 spans 14 amino acids. V gave up 0 bases and J gave up 5 bases, with 8 bases separating them. The germline V gene encodes CDR1 MNHNY and CDR2 SVGAGI (reference sequence). The CDR3 here is CASSYSNSHNEQFF. For the CDR3, the DNA is TGTGCCAGCAGTTACTCGAACAGCCACAATGAGCAGTTCTTC.

J is TRBJ2-1 and V is TRBV6-5, with D hard to call. Germline V gene lookup returns CDR1 MNHEY and CDR2 SVGAGI. This CDR3 is built from 15 residues. Trimming removed 2 bases at V and 2 bases at J, with 10 bases between. The CDR3 DNA follows: TGTGCCAGCAGTTACAGCCCCAACCCCTACAATGAGCAGTTCTTC. This sequence encodes CASSYSPNPYNEQFF.

This clone was seen once. The chain recombines TRBV10-3 with TRBJ2-7; D may match TRBD1 or TRBD2 (5 bases each). Germline assignment: CDR1 ENHRY and CDR2 SYGVKD. V was cut by 5 bases and J by 1 base, with 24 bases left in between. The CDR3 is 18 residues long. The CDR3 region is CAISKGVRGTDSSYEQYF. As DNA, the CDR3 is TGTGCCATCAGTAAGGGAGTCCGGGGCACCGACTCTTCCTACGAGCAGTACTTC.

The chain combines TRBV7-9 with TRBJ2-2; TRBD2 might be the D (5 bases). The germline V and J ends were trimmed by 8 bases and 4 bases, with 14 bases remaining between them. The CDR3 has 14 amino acids. Per germline, CDR1 SEHNR and CDR2 FQNEAQ (reference sequence). In nucleotides, the CDR3 is TGTGCCAGCGGGCGGGTTCGGGGCACCGGGGAGCTGTTTTTT. Translated, it gives CASGRVRGTGELFF.

The J gene is TRBJ2-7, the V gene TRBV7-8, with 9 bases that match TRBD1. Germline CDR1 and CDR2: SGHVS and FQNEAQ. This CDR3 region has 13 residues. After removal of 4 bases from V and 7 bases from J, the junction contained 5 bases not matched to a gene. CDR3 region: CASSSDRGGEQYF. In nucleotides, the CDR3 is TGTGCCAGCAGCTCGGACAGGGGTGGGGAGCAGTACTTC.

The CDR3 DNA reads as TGTGCCAGTGGACAGCCACCAACTAATGAAAAACTGTTTTTT. It yields the protein CASGQPPTNEKLFF. The chain recombines TRBV6-6 with TRBJ1-4; tentatively, D is TRBD1 (6 bases). V was clipped by 9 bases and J by 0 bases, with 11 bases between them. The CDR3 has 14 amino acids. CDR1 and CDR2 (germline): MNHNY, SVGAGI (reference sequence).

The V gene is TRBV27, the J gene TRBJ2-7; D is ambiguous. V lost 5 bases to trimming and J lost 0 bases, with 14 bases between them. Germline V gene data show CDR1 as MNHEY and CDR2 as SMNVEV (reference sequence). CDR3 length: 15 residues. The CDR3 DNA sequence: TGTGCCAGCAGTGGAGCCTCCGGTGCCTCCTACGAGCAGTACTTC. It encodes CASSGASGASYEQYF.

The CDR3 DNA follows: TGTGCCAGCAGCTTTCCAGGAAATTCACCCCTCCACTTT. It translates to CASSFPGNSPLHF. The chain couples TRBV11-2 to TRBJ1-6, with unresolved D. Germline CDR1 reads SGHAT; CDR2 reads FQNNGV. Trimming took 3 bases from V and 7 from J, leaving 7 bases between them. The CDR3 is 13 amino acids.